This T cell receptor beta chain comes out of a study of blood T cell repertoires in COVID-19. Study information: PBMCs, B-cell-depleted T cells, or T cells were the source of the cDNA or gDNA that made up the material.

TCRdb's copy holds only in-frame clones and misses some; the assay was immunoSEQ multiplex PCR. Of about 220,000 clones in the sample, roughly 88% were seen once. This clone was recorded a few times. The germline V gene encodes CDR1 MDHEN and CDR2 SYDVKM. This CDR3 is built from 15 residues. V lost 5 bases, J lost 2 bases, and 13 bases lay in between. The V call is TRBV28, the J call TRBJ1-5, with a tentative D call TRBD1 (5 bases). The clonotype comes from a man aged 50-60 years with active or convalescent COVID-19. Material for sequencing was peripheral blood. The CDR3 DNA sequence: TGTGCCAGCAGTCTCGGGGGTTTGGGCAATCAGCCCCAGCATTTT. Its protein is CASSLGGLGNQPQHF.